The 5 T cell receptor beta chains listed next were all sequenced from one sample in a study of T cell responses to AZD1222 COVID-19 vaccine. Assay: immunoSEQ multiplex PCR; the TCRdb copy retains only in-frame clones and omits some. This repertoire shows about 100,000 clones, around 87% found once; its top ten account for 4% to 5%. Source: peripheral blood, taken on day 0 of MenACWY control vaccination. The receptors come from an adult in good health.

The chain employs TRBV3-1 (or the pseudogene TRBV3-2) and TRBJ2-1, with TRBD1 identical over 12 bases. The CDR3 loop spans 20 amino acids. The germline gives CDR1 LGHDT, CDR2 YNNKEL (reference sequence). Trimming removed 0 bases from V and 8 bases from J; junction bases left unmatched: 17. CDR3 region: CASSQEGTGGEGTRLHEQFF. The CDR3 nucleotides are TGTGCCAGCAGCCAAGAGGGGACAGGGGGCGAAGGGACTAGGTTGCATGAGCAGTTCTTC.

This clone was recorded only once. This chain uses TRBV28 with TRBJ1-2; 10 bases are shared with TRBD1. Germline V gene lookup returns CDR1 MDHEN and CDR2 SYDVKM. J gave up 5 bases and V 3 bases, and 3 bases lay outside the gene matches. The CDR3 is made up of 14 amino acids. The CDR3 is CASSLADRGYGYTF. Written as DNA, the CDR3 is TGTGCCAGCAGTTTGGCGGACAGGGGGTATGGCTACACCTTC.

The chain combines TRBV9 with TRBJ1-1; 8 bases map to TRBD1. The CDR3 runs 16 residues. The germline CDR1 and CDR2 sequences are SGDLS and YYNGEE. The ends lost 2 bases at V and 0 bases at J; junction bases unmatched: 6. Here the CDR3 reads CASSVGTGDMNTEAFF. The CDR3 DNA reads TGTGCCAGCAGCGTGGGGACAGGAGACATGAACACTGAAGCTTTCTTT.

The chain links TRBV10-3 to TRBJ1-1; D is possibly TRBD1 (6 bases). The V and J ends lost 0 bases and 5 bases respectively, with 13 bases between them. The CDR3 sequence is 15 residues long. CDR1 ENHRY and CDR2 SYGVKD come from the germline V gene. The CDR3 coding sequence is TGTGCCATCAGTGAGTCTAGAGGGGGTGGTACTGAAGCTTTCTTT. Its translation: CAISESRGGGTEAFF.

The V and J genes are TRBV28 and TRBJ1-2; the D gene is possibly TRBD1 (6 bases). Trimming cost V 3 bases and J 6 bases, with 11 bases left between them. CDR3 length: 13 residues. Germline lookup yields CDR1 MDHEN and CDR2 SYDVKM. DNA for the CDR3: TGTGCCAGCAGTTTCCCGGGGGCGGATGGCTACACCTTC. This gives the protein CASSFPGADGYTF.